The 11 T cell receptor beta chains below come from one sample, sequenced in a study of blood T cells in healthy people across ages. Sample-barcoded 5' priming and a J-beta primer mix drove a second PCR of about 6 to 11 cycles. From the 5' RACE reads, TCRdb called clonotypes with MiXCR, one entry per CDR3 protein. This repertoire shows 650,000 to 800,000 distinct CDR3 sequences, roughly half found once; its top ten account for approximately 15%. Source material: blood. The source is a woman older than 75 in good health.

This clonotype was detected many times. The chain uses TRBV9 and TRBJ2-5; D unresolved. The length of the CDR3 is 15 residues. The germline V gene has CDR1 SGDLS and CDR2 YYNGEE. The V end lost 0 bases, the J end lost 1 base, and 10 bases lay between the germline ends. CDR3 in amino acids: CASSVAVGFQETQYF. The DNA of the CDR3 is TGTGCCAGCAGCGTAGCTGTGGGATTCCAAGAGACCCAGTACTTC. The whole variable domain, filled in from reference TRBV9 and TRBJ2-5, reads DSGVTQTPKHLITATGQRVTLRCSPRSGDLSVYWYQQSLDQGLQFLIQYYNGEERAKGNILERFSAQQFPDLHSELNLSSLELGDSALYFCASSVAVGFQETQYFGPGTRLLVL.

This clonotype turned up a few times. The chain couples TRBV15 to TRBJ1-1, with D hard to call. The CDR3 totals 14 residues. Germline assignment: CDR1 LNHNV and CDR2 YYDKDF (reference sequence). Trimming left V 0 bases short and J 8 bases short, with 13 bases between. The DNA of the CDR3 is TGTGCCACCAGCAGAGATCAGTTCCAGGCGGAAGCTTTCTTT. It codes for CATSRDQFQAEAFF.

In its sample, this clonotype was seen many times. This chain uses TRBV25-1 with TRBJ2-1, with no clear D. CDR3 size: 11 residues. Trimming removed 6 bases from V and 7 bases from J, with 7 bases in between. The germline V gene encodes CDR1 MGHDK and CDR2 SYGVNS. The CDR3 bases are TGTGCCAGCAGAGATATAAATGAGCAGTTCTTC. Translated, it gives CASRDINEQFF. The entire variable domain, with the rest obtained from reference TRBV25-1 and TRBJ2-1, is as follows: EADIYQTPRYLVIGTGKKITLECSQTMGHDKMYWYQQDPGMELHLIHYSYGVNSTEKGDLSSESTVSRIRTEHFPLTLESARPSHTSQYLCASRDINEQFFGPGTRLTVL.

Only a few counts were recorded for this clonotype. The chain combines TRBV7-3 with TRBJ2-1, with 8 positions matching TRBD1. With V trimmed by 0 bases and J by 10 bases, 11 bases remained unmatched. The CDR3 is 16 residues long. From germline, CDR1 is SGHTA and CDR2 FQGTGA. CDR3 sequence: CASSLTLGDRLLEQFF. CDR3 bases: TGTGCCAGCAGCTTAACCCTAGGGGACAGGCTTCTGGAGCAGTTCTTC.

This clonotype was seen many times. The genes are TRBV10-3 and TRBJ2-1; tentatively, D is TRBD1 or TRBD2 (5 bases each). Trimming took 10 bases from V and 10 from J, leaving 14 bases between them. Germline lookup yields CDR1 ENHRY and CDR2 SYGVKD. The CDR3 extends over 11 amino acids. In nucleotides, the CDR3 is TGTGCCACCTTCGCCGGGACGGAGCAGTTCTTC. Translated, it gives CATFAGTEQFF.

As concerns this clonotype: A much larger clonotype is one base distant, so this may be a read error. V usage is TRBV12-3 or TRBV12-4 and J usage is TRBJ2-7; D is unresolved. The ends were cut back, 6 bases at V and 5 bases at J, with 14 bases in the middle. The CDR3 is 13 residues long. CDR3 protein: CASSSPGFHEQYF. The CDR3 DNA is TGTGCCAGCAGCTCTCCCGGATTCCACGAGCAGTACTTC.

This clonotype was seen at least ten times. This chain uses TRBV7-9 with TRBJ2-1; no clear D gene. V was shortened by 5 bases and J by 5 bases, with 13 bases between the two germline ends. This CDR3 has 14 residues. Per germline, CDR1 SEHNR and CDR2 FQNEAQ (reference sequence). CDR3 residues: CASSQQLSHNEQFF. CDR3 in DNA: TGTGCCAGCAGCCAACAGTTAAGTCACAATGAGCAGTTCTTC. Complete variable domain (other parts from reference TRBV7-9 and TRBJ2-1): DTGVSQNPRHKITKRGQNVTFRCDPISEHNRLYWYRQTLGQGPEFLTYFQNEAQLEKSRLLSDRFSAERPKGSFSTLEIQRTEQGDSAMYLCASSQQLSHNEQFFGPGTRLTVL.

This clonotype has more than one count but fewer than ten. V gene TRBV3-1 combines with J gene TRBJ2-2; no clear D. Looked up from germline, CDR1 is LGHDT and CDR2 is YNNKEL (reference sequence). This CDR3 contains 13 residues. V was shortened by 1 base and J by 8 bases, with 8 bases between the two germline ends. This CDR3 is CASSQAHGGELFF. CDR3 sequence (DNA): TGTGCCAGCAGCCAAGCGCACGGGGGGGAGCTGTTTTTT.

This clonotype was counted a few times. The chain has TRBV5-1 and TRBJ2-1; D might be TRBD1 (5 bases). V shed 3 bases and J shed 6 bases, with 16 bases lying between them. The CDR3 contains 15 residues. Germline values: CDR1 SGHRS, CDR2 YFSETQ. The CDR3 DNA reads as TGCGCCAGCAGCTCGCTCCCACAGGTTGGCAATGAGCAGTTCTTC. Translated, it gives CASSSLPQVGNEQFF.

This clonotype was recorded once. The V gene is TRBV11-2, the J gene TRBJ2-7, with D possibly being TRBD1 (6 bases). Trimming removed 5 bases from V and 0 bases from J, with 14 bases in between. The CDR3 runs 15 residues. CDR1 and CDR2 (germline): SGHAT, FQNNGV. The CDR3 coding sequence is TGTGCCAGCAGCCGGGCGGACAGAAGCTCCTACGAGCAGTACTTC. This sequence encodes CASSRADRSSYEQYF.

This rearrangement joins TRBV5-1 to TRBJ2-5; TRBD1 is a possible D gene (6 bases). This CDR3 spans 15 amino acids. With 4 bases removed from V and 5 bases from J, the gap between germline ends came to 18 bases. CDR1 and CDR2 from the germline V gene are SGHRS and YFSETQ. CDR3 residues: CASSPGRDRMETQYF. CDR3 nucleotides: TGCGCCAGCAGCCCGGGACGCGACAGGATGGAGACCCAGTACTTC.